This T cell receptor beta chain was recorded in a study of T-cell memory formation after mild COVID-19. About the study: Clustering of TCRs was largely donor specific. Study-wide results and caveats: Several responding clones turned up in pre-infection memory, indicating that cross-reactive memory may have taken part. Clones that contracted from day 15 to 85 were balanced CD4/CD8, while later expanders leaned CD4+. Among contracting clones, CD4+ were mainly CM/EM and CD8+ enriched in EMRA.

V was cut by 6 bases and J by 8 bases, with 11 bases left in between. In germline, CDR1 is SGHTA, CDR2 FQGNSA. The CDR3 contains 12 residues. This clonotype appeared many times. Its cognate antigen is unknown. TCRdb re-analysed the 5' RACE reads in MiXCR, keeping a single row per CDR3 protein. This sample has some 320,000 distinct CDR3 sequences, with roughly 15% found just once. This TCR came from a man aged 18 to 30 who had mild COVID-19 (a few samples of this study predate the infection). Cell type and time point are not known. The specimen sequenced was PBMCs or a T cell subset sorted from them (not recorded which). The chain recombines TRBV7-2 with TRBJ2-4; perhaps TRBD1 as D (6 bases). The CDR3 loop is CASSTGLDIQYF. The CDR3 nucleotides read TGTGCCAGCAGTACAGGGTTGGACATTCAGTACTTC.